This TCR beta chain stems from a study of T cells in Graves' hyperthyroidism and ophthalmopathy. This clonotype was observed at least ten times. Its antigen is not known. Amplified regions were TCR beta CDR3 sequences from RNA transcripts. HTBI primers were employed in a first-round RT-PCR of the TCR CDR3. TCRdb redid the calling of the multiplex PCR reads with MiXCR, one entry per CDR3 protein. The sample comprises approximately 300,000 distinct CDR3 sequences, 16% of which are singletons, and around 35% rests with the top ten. The CDR3 runs to 16 residues. The germline gives CDR1 KGHDR, CDR2 SFDVKD. The V and J ends lost 4 bases and 3 bases, in that order; junction bases with no gene match: 6. Study-level results: Blood also showed most of the thyroid clonotypes that were expanded above 0.001.

PBMCs were obtained from 7.5 to 10 ml fresh peripheral blood. This TCR derives from a man younger than 45 with Graves' hyperthyroidism. The J gene is TRBJ2-1, the V gene TRBV24-1; 9 positions match TRBD1. The sequencing input was blood. In nucleotides, the CDR3 is TGTGCCACCAGTGACGCTCCGGGACAGGGCTACAATGAGCAGTTCTTC. It specifies CATSDAPGQGYNEQFF.